The 9 T cell receptor beta chains presented below share a single source sample, sequenced in a study of T cells after yellow fever vaccination. TCRdb re-derived calls from the 5' RACE reads in MiXCR, one entry per CDR3 protein. The sample yields fewer than 350,000 distinct CDR3 sequences, around 4.4% seen once. The material sequenced was PBMCs, taken 15 days after the yellow fever booster vaccination. These receptors all stem from a man aged 18 to 30 who received the YFV17D yellow fever vaccine.

This clonotype showed up many times. The CDR3 is CASSPSDVGYYNEQFF. CDR3 bases: TGCGCCAGCAGTCCTTCGGACGTTGGTTACTACAATGAGCAGTTCTTC. J is TRBJ2-1 and V is TRBV4-1; D ambiguous. V lost 6 bases to trimming and J lost 3 bases, with 18 bases between them. The germline V gene has CDR1 MGHRA and CDR2 YSYEKL. The CDR3 runs 16 residues.

In this sample, this clonotype turned up many times. CDR3: CASSQGVAHGNTIYF. CDR3 in DNA: TGCGCCAGCAGCCAAGGGGTAGCACATGGAAACACCATATATTTT. The rearrangement joins TRBV4-1 to TRBJ1-3; D is unresolved. The germline gives CDR1 MGHRA, CDR2 YSYEKL. The CDR3 is 15 amino acids. The V end lost 1 base, the J end lost 3 bases, and 10 bases lay between the germline ends.

This clonotype was detected only a few times. The J gene is TRBJ2-7, the V gene TRBV4-2; D is perhaps TRBD2 (5 bases). Germline assignment: CDR1 LGHNA and CDR2 YNFKEQ. This CDR3 is built from 15 residues. V lost 5 bases and J 5 bases, leaving 19 bases between the germline ends. The CDR3 loop is CASSSRARLSDEQYF. In nucleotides, the CDR3 is TGTGCCAGCAGCTCGCGGGCGAGGCTAAGCGACGAGCAGTACTTC.

This clonotype was observed many times. The rearrangement uses TRBV5-1 and TRBJ2-3, with unresolved D. The germline V gene encodes CDR1 SGHRS and CDR2 YFSETQ. With 4 bases removed from V and 5 bases from J, the gap between germline ends came to 8 bases. CDR3 length: 12 amino acids. The CDR3 nucleotides read TGCGCCAGCAGCCCAACTATAGATACGCAGTATTTT. It specifies CASSPTIDTQYF.

V and J are TRBV7-9 and TRBJ1-1; possible D gene TRBD1, 5 bases. V was clipped by 2 bases and J by 5 bases, with 12 bases between them. The CDR3 sequence is 14 residues long. In germline, CDR1 is SEHNR, CDR2 FQNEAQ (reference sequence). The CDR3 bases are TGTGCCAGCAGCTTATCAGGGCTCGGGACTGAAGCTTTCTTT. Its protein is CASSLSGLGTEAFF.

This clonotype was counted ten times or more. The chain links TRBV11-2 to TRBJ1-1, with D unclear. Germline assignment: CDR1 SGHAT and CDR2 FQNNGV. This CDR3 has 13 amino acids. The V and J ends lost 4 bases and 3 bases respectively, with 9 bases between them. The CDR3 nucleotides are TGTGCCAGCAGCTCAACCCTGGACACTGAAGCTTTCTTT. It codes for CASSSTLDTEAFF. Looking up the rest from reference TRBV11-2 and TRBJ1-1 gives the full variable domain: EAGVAQSPRYKIIEKRQSVAFWCNPISGHATLYWYQQILGQGPKLLIQFQNNGVVDDSQLPKDRFSAERLKGVDSTLKIQPAKLEDSAVYLCASSSTLDTEAFFGQGTRLTVV.

V usage is TRBV5-5 and J usage is TRBJ2-1, with a possible D match to TRBD1 (5 bases). The V gene's germline CDR1 is SGHKS and CDR2 YYEKEE (reference sequence). CDR3 length equals 13 residues. V dropped 4 bases and J dropped 10 bases, with 15 bases sitting between them. DNA for the CDR3: TGTGCCAGCAGCGCAGGGCTGAGGTCCGAGCAGTTCTTC. Translating gives CASSAGLRSEQFF.

V usage is TRBV5-1 and J usage is TRBJ1-2, with D maybe TRBD1 (5 bases). The CDR3 has 17 amino acids. With 0 bases removed from V and 0 bases from J, the gap between germline ends came to 15 bases. Germline V CDR1 and CDR2: SGHRS, YFSETQ. CDR3 DNA sequence: TGCGCCAGCAGCTTGGCGGGACTGAGCTTTTCTAACTATGGCTACACCTTC. Its protein is CASSLAGLSFSNYGYTF.

This clonotype was counted at least ten times. The chain carries TRBV5-1 and TRBJ1-1; D is ambiguous. Germline values: CDR1 SGHRS, CDR2 YFSETQ. The CDR3 totals 15 residues. V was trimmed by 0 bases and J by 0 bases, leaving 9 bases between them. CDR3 loop: CASSLVQHMNTEAFF. The DNA of the CDR3 is TGCGCCAGCAGCTTGGTACAGCACATGAACACTGAAGCTTTCTTT.